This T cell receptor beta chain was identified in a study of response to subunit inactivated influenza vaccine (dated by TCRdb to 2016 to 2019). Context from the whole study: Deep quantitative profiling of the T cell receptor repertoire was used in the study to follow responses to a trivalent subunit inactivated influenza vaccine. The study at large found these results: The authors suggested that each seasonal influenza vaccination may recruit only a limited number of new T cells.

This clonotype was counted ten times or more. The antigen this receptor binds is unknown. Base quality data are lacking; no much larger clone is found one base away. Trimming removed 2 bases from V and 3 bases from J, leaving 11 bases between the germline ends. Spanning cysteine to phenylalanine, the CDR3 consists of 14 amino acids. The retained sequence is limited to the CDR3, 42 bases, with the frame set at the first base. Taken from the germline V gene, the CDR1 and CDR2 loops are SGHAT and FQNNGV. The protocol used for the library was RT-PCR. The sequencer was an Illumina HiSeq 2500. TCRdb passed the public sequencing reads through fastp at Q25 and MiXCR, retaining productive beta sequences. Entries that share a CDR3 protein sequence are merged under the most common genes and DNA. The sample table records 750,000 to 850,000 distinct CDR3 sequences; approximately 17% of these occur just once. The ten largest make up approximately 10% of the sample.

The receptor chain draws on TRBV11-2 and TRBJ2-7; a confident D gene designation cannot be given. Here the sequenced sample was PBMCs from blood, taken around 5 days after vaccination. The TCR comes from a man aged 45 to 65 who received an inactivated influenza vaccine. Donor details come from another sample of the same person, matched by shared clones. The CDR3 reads CASSLQSGNYEQYF. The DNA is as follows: TGTGCCAGCAGCTTACAATCTGGGAACTACGAGCAGTACTTC. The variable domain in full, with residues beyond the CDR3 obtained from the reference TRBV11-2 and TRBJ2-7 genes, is EAGVAQSPRYKIIEKRQSVAFWCNPISGHATLYWYQQILGQGPKLLIQFQNNGVVDDSQLPKDRFSAERLKGVDSTLKIQPAKLEDSAVYLCASSLQSGNYEQYFGPGTRLTVT.